What follows are 3 T cell receptor beta chains derived from one specimen sequenced in a study of T-cell reconstitution after alpha-beta-depleted transplantation in children. Using unique molecular identifiers, the investigators prepared the TCRbeta library. TCRdb called the PCR reads again in MiXCR, with one record for every CDR3 protein. Among roughly 280,000 distinct CDR3 sequences listed, approximately 10% were seen once. This specimen consisted of peripheral blood, obtained 180 days after TCRalphabeta/CD19-depleted stem cell transplant. These receptors all stem from a male patient under 10 years old who had a stem cell transplant for chronic granulomatous disease, so the T cells may come from the graft donor.

This clonotype was seen repeatedly, ten times or more. This chain uses TRBV28 with TRBJ1-2, with 9 bases identical to TRBD1. V gave up 3 bases and J gave up 8 bases; unmatched junction bases: 7. Germline loops: CDR1 MDHEN, CDR2 SYDVKM. The CDR3 contains 14 residues. The CDR3 sequence is CASSFVQGAGGYTF. The CDR3 nucleotides are TGTGCCAGCAGTTTCGTACAGGGGGCCGGAGGCTACACCTTC.

Ten or more counts support this clonotype. This chain connects TRBV11-2 to TRBJ2-4; perhaps TRBD1 as D (5 bases). This CDR3 comprises 13 residues. Germline CDR1 SGHAT, CDR2 FQNNGV. Trimming pared 5 bases from V and 4 bases from J, leaving 9 bases between. CDR3 nucleotide sequence: TGTGCCAGCAGCCAGGGCTTAAAAAACATTCAGTACTTC. Its translation is CASSQGLKNIQYF.

This clonotype appeared many times. The rearrangement links TRBV6-4 to TRBJ2-7; D assignment may be TRBD1 or TRBD2 (5 bases each). The CDR3 extends over 12 amino acids. V was trimmed by 11 bases and J by 2 bases, leaving 13 bases between them. Germline V gives CDR1 MRHNA, CDR2 SNTAGT. The CDR3 sequence is CAPWGLAYEQYF. DNA for the CDR3: TGTGCCCCGTGGGGGTTGGCCTACGAGCAGTACTTC.